Below, one TCR beta chain is given with its context. Antigen specificity is unknown. The length of the CDR3 is 15 residues. Germline V gene lookup returns CDR1 SGHRS and CDR2 YFSETQ. V lost 4 bases, J lost 0 bases, and 13 bases lay in between. This sample stems from a study of shared clonotypes between healthy human individuals. Whole-study findings and limits: How much donors shared clonotypes was expected to be affected by sequencing depth.

The data were produced by immunoSEQ multiplex PCR, yet TCRdb's version contains in-frame clones alone and is incomplete. The profile shows about 2 million clones, 85% to 95% of them singletons. Source material: naive CD4+ T cells sorted from blood. Subset indicated: CD45RA+ positively selected. The clonotype was recovered from a man younger than 35 in good health. The V call is TRBV5-1, the J call TRBJ1-1; D not resolved. In DNA, the CDR3 is TGCGCCAGCAGCCCAGGTTCGACGGTGAACACTGAAGCTTTCTTT. Protein: CASSPGSTVNTEAFF. The whole variable domain, remainder taken from reference TRBV5-1 and TRBJ1-1, is KAGVTQTPRYLIKTRGQQVTLSCSPISGHRSVSWYQQTPGQGLQFLFEYFSETQRNKGNFPGRFSGRQFSNSRSEMNVSTLELGDSALYLCASSPGSTVNTEAFFGQGTRLTVV.